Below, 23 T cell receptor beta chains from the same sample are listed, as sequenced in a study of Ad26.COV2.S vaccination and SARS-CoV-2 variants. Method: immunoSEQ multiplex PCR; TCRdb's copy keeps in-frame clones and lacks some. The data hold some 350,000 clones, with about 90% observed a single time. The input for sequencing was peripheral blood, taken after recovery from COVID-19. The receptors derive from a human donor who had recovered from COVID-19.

This chain's CDR3 is CASREGTGELFF. In DNA form, the CDR3 reads TGTGCCAGCAGGGAGGGCACCGGGGAGCTGTTTTTT. The V gene is TRBV9, the J gene TRBJ2-2, with D possibly matching TRBD2 (6 bases). The CDR3 has 12 residues. V gave up 5 bases and J gave up 4 bases, with 6 bases separating them. The germline V gene has CDR1 SGDLS and CDR2 YYNGEE.

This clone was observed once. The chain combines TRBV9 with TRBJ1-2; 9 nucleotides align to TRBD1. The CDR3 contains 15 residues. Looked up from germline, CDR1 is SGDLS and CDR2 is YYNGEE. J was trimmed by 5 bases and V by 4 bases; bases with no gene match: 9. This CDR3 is CASSPAGQGFYGYTF. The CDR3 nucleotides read TGTGCCAGCAGCCCCGCGGGACAGGGCTTTTATGGCTACACCTTC. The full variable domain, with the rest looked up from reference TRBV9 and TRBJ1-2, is DSGVTQTPKHLITATGQRVTLRCSPRSGDLSVYWYQQSLDQGLQFLIQYYNGEERAKGNILERFSAQQFPDLHSELNLSSLELGDSALYFCASSPAGQGFYGYTFGSGTRLTVV.

The CDR3 loop reads CAITAGPDSPLHF. The CDR3 DNA reads as TGTGCCATCACCGCGGGGCCTGATTCACCCCTCCACTTT. The J gene is TRBJ1-6, the V gene TRBV10-3; D perhaps matches TRBD1 (5 bases). With 7 bases removed from V and 8 bases from J, the gap between germline ends came to 12 bases. Germline V gives CDR1 ENHRY, CDR2 SYGVKD. This CDR3 region has 13 residues.

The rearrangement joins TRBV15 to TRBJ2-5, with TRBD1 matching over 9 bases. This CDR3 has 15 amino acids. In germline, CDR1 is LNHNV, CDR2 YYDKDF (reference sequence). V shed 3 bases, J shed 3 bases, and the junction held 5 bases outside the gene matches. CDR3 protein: CATSSGDRVEETQYF. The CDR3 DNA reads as TGTGCCACCAGCAGTGGGGACAGGGTTGAAGAGACCCAGTACTTC.

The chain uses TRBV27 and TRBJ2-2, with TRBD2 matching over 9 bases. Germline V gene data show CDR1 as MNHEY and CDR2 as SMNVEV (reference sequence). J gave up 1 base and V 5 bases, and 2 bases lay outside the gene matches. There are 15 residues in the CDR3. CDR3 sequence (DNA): TGTGCCAGCAGTCTAGCGGGATGGAACACCGGGGAGCTGTTTTTT. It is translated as CASSLAGWNTGELFF.

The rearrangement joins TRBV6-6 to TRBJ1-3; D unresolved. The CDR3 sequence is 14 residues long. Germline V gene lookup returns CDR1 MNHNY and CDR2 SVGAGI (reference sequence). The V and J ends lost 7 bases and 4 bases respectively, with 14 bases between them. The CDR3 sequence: CASNQPSQGNTIYF. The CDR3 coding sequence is TGTGCCAGCAACCAACCCAGTCAGGGAAACACCATATATTTT.

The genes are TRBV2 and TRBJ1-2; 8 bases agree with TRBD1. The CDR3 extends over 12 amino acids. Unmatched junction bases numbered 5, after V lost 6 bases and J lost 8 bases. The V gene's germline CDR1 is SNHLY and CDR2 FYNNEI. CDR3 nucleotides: TGTGCCAGCAGACGACAGGGGACCGGCTACACCTTC. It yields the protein CASRRQGTGYTF.

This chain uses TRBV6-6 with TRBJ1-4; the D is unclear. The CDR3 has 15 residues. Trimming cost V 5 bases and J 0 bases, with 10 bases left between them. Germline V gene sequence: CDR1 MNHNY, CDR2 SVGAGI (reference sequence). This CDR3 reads CASSVPGATNEKLFF. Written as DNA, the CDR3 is TGTGCCAGCAGTGTTCCCGGAGCAACTAATGAAAAACTGTTTTTT.

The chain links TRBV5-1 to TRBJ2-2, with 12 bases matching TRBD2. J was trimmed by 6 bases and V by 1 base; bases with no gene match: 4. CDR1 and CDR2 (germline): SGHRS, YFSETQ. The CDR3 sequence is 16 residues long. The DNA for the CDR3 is TGCGCCAGCAGCTTGAGGACTAGCGGGGTCCCCGGGGAGCTGTTTTTT. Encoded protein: CASSLRTSGVPGELFF.

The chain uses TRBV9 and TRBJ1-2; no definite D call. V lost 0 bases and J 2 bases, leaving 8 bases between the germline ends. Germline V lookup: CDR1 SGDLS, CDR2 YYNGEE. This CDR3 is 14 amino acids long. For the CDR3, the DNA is TGTGCCAGCAGCGTAGGAGGTTCGAACTATGGCTACACCTTC. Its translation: CASSVGGSNYGYTF. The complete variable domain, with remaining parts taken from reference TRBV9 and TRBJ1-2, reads DSGVTQTPKHLITATGQRVTLRCSPRSGDLSVYWYQQSLDQGLQFLIQYYNGEERAKGNILERFSAQQFPDLHSELNLSSLELGDSALYFCASSVGGSNYGYTFGSGTRLTVV.

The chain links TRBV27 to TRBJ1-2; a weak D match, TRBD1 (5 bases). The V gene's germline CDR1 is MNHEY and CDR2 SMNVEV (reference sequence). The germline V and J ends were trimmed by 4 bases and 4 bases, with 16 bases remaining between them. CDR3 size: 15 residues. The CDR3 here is CASSSQISGIYGYTF. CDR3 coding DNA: TGTGCCAGCAGTTCCCAGATTTCAGGGATCTATGGCTACACCTTC.

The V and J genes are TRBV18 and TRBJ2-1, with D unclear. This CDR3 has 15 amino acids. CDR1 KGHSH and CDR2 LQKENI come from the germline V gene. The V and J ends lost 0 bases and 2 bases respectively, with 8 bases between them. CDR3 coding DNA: TGTGCCAGCTCACCACCAAGCAGCCCCTACAATGAGCAGTTCTTC. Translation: CASSPPSSPYNEQFF.

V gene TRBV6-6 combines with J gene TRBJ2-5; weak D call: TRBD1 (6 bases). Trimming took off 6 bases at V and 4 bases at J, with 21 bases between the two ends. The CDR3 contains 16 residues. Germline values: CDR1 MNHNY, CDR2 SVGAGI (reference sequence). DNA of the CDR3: TGTGCCAGCAGCCAATCCTGGGGGCAAGGCGGAGAGACCCAGTACTTC. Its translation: CASSQSWGQGGETQYF.

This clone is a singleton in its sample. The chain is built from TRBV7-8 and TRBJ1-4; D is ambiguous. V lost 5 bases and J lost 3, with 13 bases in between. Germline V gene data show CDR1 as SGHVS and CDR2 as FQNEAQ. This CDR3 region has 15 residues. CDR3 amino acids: CASSPRGKANEKLFF. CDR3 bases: TGTGCCAGCAGCCCGCGGGGAAAGGCTAATGAAAAACTGTTTTTT.

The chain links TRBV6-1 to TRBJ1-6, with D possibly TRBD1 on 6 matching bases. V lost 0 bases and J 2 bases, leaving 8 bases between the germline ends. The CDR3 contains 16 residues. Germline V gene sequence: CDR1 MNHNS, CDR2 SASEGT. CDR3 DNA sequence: TGTGCCAGCAGTGAAGCGGGGGCAGCCTATAATTCACCCCTCCACTTT. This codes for CASSEAGAAYNSPLHF.

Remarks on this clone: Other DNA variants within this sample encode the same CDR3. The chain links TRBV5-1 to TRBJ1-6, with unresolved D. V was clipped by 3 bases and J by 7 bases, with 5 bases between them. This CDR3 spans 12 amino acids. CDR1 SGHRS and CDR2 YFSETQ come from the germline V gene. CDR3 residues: CASSSGNSPLHF. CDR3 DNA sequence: TGCGCCAGCAGCTCTGGGAATTCACCCCTCCACTTT.

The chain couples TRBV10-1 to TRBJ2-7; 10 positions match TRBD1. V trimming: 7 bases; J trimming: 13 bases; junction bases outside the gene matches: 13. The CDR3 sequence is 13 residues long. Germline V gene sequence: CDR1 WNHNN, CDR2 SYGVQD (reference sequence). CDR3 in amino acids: CASTPSTGTGVYF. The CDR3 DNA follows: TGCGCCAGCACTCCTTCGACTGGGACAGGGGTATACTTC.

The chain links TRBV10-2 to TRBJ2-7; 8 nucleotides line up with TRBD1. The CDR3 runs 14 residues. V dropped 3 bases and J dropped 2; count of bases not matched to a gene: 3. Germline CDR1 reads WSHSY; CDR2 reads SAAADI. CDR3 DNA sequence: TGCGCCAGCAGTGACGTGACAGGGGCCTACGAGCAGTACTTC. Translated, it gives CASSDVTGAYEQYF.

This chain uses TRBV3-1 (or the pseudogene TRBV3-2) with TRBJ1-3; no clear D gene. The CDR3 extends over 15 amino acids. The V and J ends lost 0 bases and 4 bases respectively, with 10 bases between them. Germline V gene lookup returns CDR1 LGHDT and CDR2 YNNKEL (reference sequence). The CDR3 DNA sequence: TGTGCCAGCAGCCAAGATCTTCAAGTAGGAAACACCATATATTTT. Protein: CASSQDLQVGNTIYF.

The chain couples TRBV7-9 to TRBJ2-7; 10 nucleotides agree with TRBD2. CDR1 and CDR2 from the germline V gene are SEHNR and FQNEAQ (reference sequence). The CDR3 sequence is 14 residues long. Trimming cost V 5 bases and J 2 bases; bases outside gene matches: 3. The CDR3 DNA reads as TGTGCCAGCAGCCCTACTAGCGGGGCCTACGAGCAGTACTTC. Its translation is CASSPTSGAYEQYF.

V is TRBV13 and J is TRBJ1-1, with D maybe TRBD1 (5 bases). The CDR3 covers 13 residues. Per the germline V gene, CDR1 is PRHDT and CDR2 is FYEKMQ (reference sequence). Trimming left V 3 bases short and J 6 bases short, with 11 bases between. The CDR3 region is CASSFVRGAEAFF. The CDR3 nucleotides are TGTGCCAGCAGCTTCGTTAGGGGCGCTGAAGCTTTCTTT.

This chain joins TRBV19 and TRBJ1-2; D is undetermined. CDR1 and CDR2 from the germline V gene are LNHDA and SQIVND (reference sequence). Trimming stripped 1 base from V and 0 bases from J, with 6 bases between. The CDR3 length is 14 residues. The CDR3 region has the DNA TGTGCCAGTAGTATAGTAATCACTAACTATGGCTACACCTTC. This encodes CASSIVITNYGYTF.

The CDR3 DNA reads TGTGCCAGCGGGGCACTGGGGGGCTACACCTTC. Its translation: CASGALGGYTF. This chain connects TRBV12-3 or TRBV12-4 to TRBJ1-2; a possible D gene is TRBD1 (5 bases). V lost 8 bases and J 8 bases, leaving 12 bases between the germline ends. The CDR3 is made up of 11 amino acids.